Included here is one T cell receptor (beta chain) sequence, with context. Its antigen remains unknown. This sample was included in a study of shared clonotypes between healthy human individuals. Looking at the study overall: Donors consisted of a couple of women and three men between 18 and 49.

Whole-study findings and limits: On the whole, naive subsets had larger estimated richness than memory subsets had. Naive CD4 clonotypes overlapped across several donors at 4.5% to 5.5%.

Trimming removed 4 bases from V and 6 bases from J, with 6 bases in between. CDR3 length: 12 residues. CDR1 is MGHDK and CDR2 is SYGVNS in the germline V gene. Naive CD45RA+ and memory CD45RA-negative subsets were split from CD4+ cells. Measured with immunoSEQ multiplex PCR; TCRdb has only the in-frame clones, and not every one. The table records 850,000 to 1,200,000 clones, more than 65% of them present only once. The rearrangement links TRBV25-1 to TRBJ2-2; D gene unclear. Sequences were obtained from memory CD4+ T cells sorted from blood. Subset specified: CD45RA-negative fraction. The sequence was obtained from a young man in good health. CDR3 nucleotide sequence: TGTGCCAGCAGTGGTTACGCCGGGGAGCTGTTTTTT. It is translated as CASSGYAGELFF.